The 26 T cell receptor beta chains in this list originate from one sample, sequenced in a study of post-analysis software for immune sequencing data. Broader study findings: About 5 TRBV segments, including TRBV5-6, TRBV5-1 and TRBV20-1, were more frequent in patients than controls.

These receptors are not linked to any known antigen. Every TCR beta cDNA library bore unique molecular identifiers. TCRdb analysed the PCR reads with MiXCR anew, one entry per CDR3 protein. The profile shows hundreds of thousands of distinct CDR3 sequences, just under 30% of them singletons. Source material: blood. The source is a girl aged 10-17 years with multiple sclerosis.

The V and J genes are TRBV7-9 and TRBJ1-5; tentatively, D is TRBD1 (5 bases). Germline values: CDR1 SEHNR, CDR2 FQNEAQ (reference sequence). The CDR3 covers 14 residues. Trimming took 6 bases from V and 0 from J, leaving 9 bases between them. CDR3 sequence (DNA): TGTGCCAGCAGTTACCAGGGTAGCAATCAGCCCCAGCATTTT. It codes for CASSYQGSNQPQHF. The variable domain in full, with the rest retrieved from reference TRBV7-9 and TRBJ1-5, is DTGVSQNPRHKITKRGQNVTFRCDPISEHNRLYWYRQTLGQGPEFLTYFQNEAQLEKSRLLSDRFSAERPKGSFSTLEIQRTEQGDSAMYLCASSYQGSNQPQHFGDGTRLSIL.

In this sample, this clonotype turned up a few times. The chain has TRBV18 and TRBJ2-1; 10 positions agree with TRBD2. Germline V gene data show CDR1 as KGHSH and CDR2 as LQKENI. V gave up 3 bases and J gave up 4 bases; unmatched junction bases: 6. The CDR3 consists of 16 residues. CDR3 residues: CASSPLLAGNYNEQFF. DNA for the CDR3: TGTGCCAGCTCACCTCTACTAGCGGGAAATTACAATGAGCAGTTCTTC.

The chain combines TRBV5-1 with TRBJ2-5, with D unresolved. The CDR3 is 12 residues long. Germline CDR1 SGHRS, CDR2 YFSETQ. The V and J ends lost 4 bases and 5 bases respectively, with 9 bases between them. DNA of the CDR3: TGCGCCAGCAGCAAGGAAGGCGAGACCCAGTACTTC. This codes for CASSKEGETQYF.

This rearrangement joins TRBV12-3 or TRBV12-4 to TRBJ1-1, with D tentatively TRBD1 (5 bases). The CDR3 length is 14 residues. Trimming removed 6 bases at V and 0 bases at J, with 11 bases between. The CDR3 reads CASRTRGMNTEAFF. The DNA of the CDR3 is TGTGCCAGCAGAACCCGGGGGATGAACACTGAAGCTTTCTTT.

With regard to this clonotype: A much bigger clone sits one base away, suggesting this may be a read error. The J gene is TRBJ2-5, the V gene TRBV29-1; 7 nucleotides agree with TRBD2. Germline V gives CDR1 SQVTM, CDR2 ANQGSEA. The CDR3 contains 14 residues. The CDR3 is CSVELTSRSEEQYF. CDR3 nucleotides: TGCAGTGTTGAACTGACTAGCCGTTCGGAGGAGCAGTACTTC.

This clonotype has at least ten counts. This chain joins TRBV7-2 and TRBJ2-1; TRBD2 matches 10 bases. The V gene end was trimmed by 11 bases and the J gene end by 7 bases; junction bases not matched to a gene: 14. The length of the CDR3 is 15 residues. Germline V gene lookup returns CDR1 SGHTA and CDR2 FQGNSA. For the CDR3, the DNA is TGTGCCGAGGGGCTAGCGGGAGTATTTGGTAATGAGCAGTTCTTC. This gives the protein CAEGLAGVFGNEQFF.

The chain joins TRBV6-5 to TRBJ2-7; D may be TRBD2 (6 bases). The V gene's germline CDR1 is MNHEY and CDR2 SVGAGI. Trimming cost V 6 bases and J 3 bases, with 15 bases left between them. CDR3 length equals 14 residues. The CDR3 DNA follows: TGTGCCAGCAGGCGCGACTTCGGGGGCTACGAGCAGTACTTC. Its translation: CASRRDFGGYEQYF.

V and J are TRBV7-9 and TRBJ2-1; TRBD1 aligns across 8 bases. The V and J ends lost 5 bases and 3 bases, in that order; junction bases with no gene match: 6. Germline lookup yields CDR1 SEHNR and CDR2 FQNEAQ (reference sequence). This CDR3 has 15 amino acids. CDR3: CASSQTGGDYNEQFF. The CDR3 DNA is TGTGCCAGCAGCCAAACAGGGGGTGACTACAATGAGCAGTTCTTC. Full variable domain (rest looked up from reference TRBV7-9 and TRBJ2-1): DTGVSQNPRHKITKRGQNVTFRCDPISEHNRLYWYRQTLGQGPEFLTYFQNEAQLEKSRLLSDRFSAERPKGSFSTLEIQRTEQGDSAMYLCASSQTGGDYNEQFFGPGTRLTVL.

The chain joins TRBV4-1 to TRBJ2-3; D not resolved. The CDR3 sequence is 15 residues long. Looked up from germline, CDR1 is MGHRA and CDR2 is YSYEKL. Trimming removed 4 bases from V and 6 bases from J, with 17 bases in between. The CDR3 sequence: CASSPSSGPLDTQYF. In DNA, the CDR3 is TGCGCCAGCAGCCCCAGCAGTGGTCCGTTGGATACGCAGTATTTT.

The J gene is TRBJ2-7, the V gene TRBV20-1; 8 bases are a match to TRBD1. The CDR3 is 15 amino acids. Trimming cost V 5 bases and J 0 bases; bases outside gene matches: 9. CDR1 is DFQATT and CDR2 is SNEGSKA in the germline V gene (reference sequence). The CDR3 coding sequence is TGCAGTGCTTTCGATCCGGGACAGGCCTCCTACGAGCAGTACTTC. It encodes CSAFDPGQASYEQYF.

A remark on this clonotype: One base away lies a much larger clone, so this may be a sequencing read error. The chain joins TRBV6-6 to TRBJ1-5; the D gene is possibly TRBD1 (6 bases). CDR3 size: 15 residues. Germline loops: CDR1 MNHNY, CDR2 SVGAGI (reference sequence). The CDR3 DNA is TGTGCCTGCAGTTCATTCAGGGGAGGCAATCAGCCCCAGCATTTT. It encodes CACSSFRGGNQPQHF.

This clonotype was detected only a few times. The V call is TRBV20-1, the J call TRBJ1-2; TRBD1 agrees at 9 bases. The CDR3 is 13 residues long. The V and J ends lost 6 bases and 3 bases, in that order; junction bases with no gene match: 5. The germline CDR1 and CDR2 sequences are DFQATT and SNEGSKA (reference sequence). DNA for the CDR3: TGCAGTGCGGGGGACAGGGTGGACTATGGCTACACCTTC. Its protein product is CSAGDRVDYGYTF.

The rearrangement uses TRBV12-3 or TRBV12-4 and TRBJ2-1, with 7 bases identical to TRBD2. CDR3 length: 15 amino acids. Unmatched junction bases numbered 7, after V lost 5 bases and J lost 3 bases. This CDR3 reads CASSPRGIDYNEQFF. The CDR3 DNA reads TGTGCCAGCAGTCCGCGGGGGATAGACTACAATGAGCAGTTCTTC.

The CDR3 loop is CSRLAGNEQFF. DNA of the CDR3: TGCAGTAGACTAGCGGGAAATGAGCAGTTCTTC. J is TRBJ2-1 and V is TRBV20-1, with 11 bases that match TRBD2. V dropped 8 bases and J dropped 7; count of bases not matched to a gene: 1. This CDR3 comprises 11 residues. Per the germline V gene, CDR1 is DFQATT and CDR2 is SNEGSKA (reference sequence).

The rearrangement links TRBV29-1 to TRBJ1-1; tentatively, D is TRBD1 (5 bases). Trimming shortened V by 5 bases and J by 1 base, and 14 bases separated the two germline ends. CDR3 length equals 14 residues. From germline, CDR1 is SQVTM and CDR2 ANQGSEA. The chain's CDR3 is CSVTRTIQNTEAFF. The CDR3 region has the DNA TGCAGCGTTACAAGGACAATCCAGAACACTGAAGCTTTCTTT. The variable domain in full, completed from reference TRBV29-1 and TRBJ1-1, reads SAVISQKPSRDICQRGTSLTIQCQVDSQVTMMFWYRQQPGQSLTLIATANQGSEATYESGFVIDKFPISRPNLTFSTLTVSNMSPEDSSIYLCSVTRTIQNTEAFFGQGTRLTVV.

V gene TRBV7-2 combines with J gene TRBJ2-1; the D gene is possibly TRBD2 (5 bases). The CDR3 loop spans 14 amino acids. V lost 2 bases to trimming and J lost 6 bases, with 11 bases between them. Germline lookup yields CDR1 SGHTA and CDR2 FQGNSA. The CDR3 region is CASSLIQGSNEQFF. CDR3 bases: TGTGCCAGCAGCTTAATACAAGGGAGCAATGAGCAGTTCTTC.

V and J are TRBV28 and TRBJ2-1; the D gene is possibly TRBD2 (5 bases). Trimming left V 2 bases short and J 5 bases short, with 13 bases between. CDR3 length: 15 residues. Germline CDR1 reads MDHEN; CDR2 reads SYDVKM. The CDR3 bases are TGTGCCAGCAGTTTAAGAGCGGTCCTGAACAATGAGCAGTTCTTC. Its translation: CASSLRAVLNNEQFF.

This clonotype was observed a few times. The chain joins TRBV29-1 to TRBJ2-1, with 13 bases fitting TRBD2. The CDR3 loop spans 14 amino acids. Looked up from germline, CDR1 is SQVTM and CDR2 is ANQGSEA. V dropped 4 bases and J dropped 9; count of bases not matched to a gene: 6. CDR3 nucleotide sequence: TGCAGCGTTGCTGGACTAGCGGGAGTTAGTGAGCAGTTCTTC. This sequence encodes CSVAGLAGVSEQFF.

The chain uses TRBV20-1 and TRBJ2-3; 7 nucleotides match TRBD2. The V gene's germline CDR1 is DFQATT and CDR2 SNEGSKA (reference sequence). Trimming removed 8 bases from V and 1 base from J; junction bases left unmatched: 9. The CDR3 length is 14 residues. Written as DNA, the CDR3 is TGCAGTACCTCAGGGCTAGCGGGCACAGATACGCAGTATTTT. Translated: CSTSGLAGTDTQYF.

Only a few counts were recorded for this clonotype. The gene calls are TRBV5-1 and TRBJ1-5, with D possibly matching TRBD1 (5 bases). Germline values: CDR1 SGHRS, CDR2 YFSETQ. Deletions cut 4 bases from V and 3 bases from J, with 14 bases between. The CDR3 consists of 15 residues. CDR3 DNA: TGCGCCAGCAGCGAGTTAGGGGCATCCAATCAGCCCCAGCATTTT. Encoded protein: CASSELGASNQPQHF.

The CDR3 region is CASSFLEFNQPQHF. As DNA, the CDR3 is TGTGCCAGCAGTTTTTTAGAATTCAATCAGCCCCAGCATTTT. This chain connects TRBV28 to TRBJ1-5; D unclear. The CDR3 loop spans 14 amino acids. Per germline, CDR1 MDHEN and CDR2 SYDVKM. V gave up 3 bases and J gave up 3 bases, with 9 bases separating them.

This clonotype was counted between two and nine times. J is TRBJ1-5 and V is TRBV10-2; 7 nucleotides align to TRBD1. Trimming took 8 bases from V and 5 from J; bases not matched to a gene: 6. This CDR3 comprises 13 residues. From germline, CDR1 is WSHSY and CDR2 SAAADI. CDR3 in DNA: TGCGCCAGCCACAGGGGTCGGGATCAGCCCCAGCATTTT. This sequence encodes CASHRGRDQPQHF.

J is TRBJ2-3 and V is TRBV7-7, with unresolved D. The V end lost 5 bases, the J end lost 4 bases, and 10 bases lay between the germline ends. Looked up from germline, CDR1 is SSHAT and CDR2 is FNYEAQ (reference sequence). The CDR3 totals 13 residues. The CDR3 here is CASSPTRADTQYF. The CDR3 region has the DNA TGTGCCAGCAGCCCGACGAGAGCAGATACGCAGTATTTT.

The CDR3 region has the DNA TGTGCCAGGAGGGACTTAGGCGAGCAGTACTTC. It yields the protein CARRDLGEQYF. The chain recombines TRBV21-1 with TRBJ2-7; TRBD2 is the table's D call, not checked against the DNA. TRBV21-1 counts as a pseudogene. The CDR3 extends over 11 amino acids.

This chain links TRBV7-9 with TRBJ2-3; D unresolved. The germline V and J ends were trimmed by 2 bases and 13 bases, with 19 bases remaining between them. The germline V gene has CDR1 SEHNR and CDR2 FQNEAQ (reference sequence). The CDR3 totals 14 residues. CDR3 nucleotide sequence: TGTGCCAGCAGCTTATCAGGTTGGGATTTTAAGAAGTATTTT. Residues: CASSLSGWDFKKYF.

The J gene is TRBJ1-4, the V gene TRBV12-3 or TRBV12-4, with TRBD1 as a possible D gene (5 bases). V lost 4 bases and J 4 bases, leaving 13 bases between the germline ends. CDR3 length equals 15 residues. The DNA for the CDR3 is TGTGCCAGCAGTTCATCAGGGTCGGGTAATGAAAAACTGTTTTTT. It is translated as CASSSSGSGNEKLFF.